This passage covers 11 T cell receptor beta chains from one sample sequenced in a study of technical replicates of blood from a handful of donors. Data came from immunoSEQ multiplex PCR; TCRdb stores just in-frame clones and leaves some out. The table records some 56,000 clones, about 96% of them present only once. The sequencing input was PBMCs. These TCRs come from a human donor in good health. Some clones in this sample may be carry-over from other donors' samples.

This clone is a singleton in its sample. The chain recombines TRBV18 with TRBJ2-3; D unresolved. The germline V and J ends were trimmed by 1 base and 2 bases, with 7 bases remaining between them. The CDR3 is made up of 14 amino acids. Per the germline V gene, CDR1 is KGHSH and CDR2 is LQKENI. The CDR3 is CASSPLQATDTQYF. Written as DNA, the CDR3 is TGTGCCAGCTCACCACTGCAGGCCACAGATACGCAGTATTTT.

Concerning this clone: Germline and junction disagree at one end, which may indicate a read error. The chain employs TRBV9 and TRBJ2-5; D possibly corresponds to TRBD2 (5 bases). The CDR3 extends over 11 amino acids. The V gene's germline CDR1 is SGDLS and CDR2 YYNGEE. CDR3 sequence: CASSPHRTWDF. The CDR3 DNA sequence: TGTGCCAGCAGCCCTCACCGGACTTGGGACTTC.

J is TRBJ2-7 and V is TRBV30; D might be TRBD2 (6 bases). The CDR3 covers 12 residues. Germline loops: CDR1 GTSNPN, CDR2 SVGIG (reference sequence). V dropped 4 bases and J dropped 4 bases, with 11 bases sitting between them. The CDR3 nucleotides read TGTGCCTGGAAGGGTCTAGCGTACGAGCAGTACTTC. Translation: CAWKGLAYEQYF.

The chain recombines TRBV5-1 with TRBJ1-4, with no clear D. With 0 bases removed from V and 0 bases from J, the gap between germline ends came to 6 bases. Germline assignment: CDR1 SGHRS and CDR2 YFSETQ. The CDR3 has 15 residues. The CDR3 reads CASSLDQATNEKLFF. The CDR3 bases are TGCGCCAGCAGCTTGGATCAGGCAACTAATGAAAAACTGTTTTTT.

CDR3 in amino acids: CASSRGQESYEQYF. Here the CDR3 DNA reads TGTGCCAGCTCACGAGGACAGGAATCCTACGAGCAGTACTTC. The V and J genes are TRBV18 and TRBJ2-7, with 7 bases lining up with TRBD1. CDR3 length: 14 residues. The trim removed 4 bases at V and 1 base at J, leaving 4 bases unmatched. Germline V lookup: CDR1 KGHSH, CDR2 LQKENI.

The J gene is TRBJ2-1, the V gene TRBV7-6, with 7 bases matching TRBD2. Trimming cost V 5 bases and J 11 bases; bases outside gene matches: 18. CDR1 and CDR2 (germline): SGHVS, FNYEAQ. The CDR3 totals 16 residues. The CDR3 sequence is CASSRSWGWRGSQQFF. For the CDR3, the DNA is TGTGCCAGCAGCAGATCATGGGGGTGGCGGGGGTCTCAGCAGTTCTTC.

DNA of the CDR3: TGTGCCAGCCTGGGAGTTTCTGGAAACACCATATATTTT. Translating gives CASLGVSGNTIYF. This chain uses TRBV6-5 with TRBJ1-3; no firm D call. The CDR3 has 13 amino acids. V was shortened by 8 bases and J by 1 base, with 9 bases between the two germline ends. Germline CDR1 MNHEY, CDR2 SVGAGI.

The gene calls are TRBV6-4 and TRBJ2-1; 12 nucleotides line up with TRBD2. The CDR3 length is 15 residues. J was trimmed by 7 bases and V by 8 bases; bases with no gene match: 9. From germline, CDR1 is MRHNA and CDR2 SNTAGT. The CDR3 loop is CASQTSGGPGNEQFF. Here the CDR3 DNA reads TGTGCCAGCCAGACTAGCGGGGGCCCTGGAAATGAGCAGTTCTTC.

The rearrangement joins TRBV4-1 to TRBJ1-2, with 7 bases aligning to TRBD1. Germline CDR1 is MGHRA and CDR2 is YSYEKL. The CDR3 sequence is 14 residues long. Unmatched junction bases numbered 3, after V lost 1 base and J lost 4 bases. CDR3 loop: CASSQGSGGYGYTF. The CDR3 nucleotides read TGCGCCAGCAGCCAAGGCTCAGGGGGCTATGGCTACACCTTC.

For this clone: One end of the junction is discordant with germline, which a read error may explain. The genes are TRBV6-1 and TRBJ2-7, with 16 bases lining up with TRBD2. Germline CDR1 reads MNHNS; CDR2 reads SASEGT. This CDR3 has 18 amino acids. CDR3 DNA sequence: TGTGCCAGCAGAGAAGGGGTATGGGGACTAGCGGGAGGGTACGAGCAGTACTTC. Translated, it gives CASREGVWGLAGGYEQYF.

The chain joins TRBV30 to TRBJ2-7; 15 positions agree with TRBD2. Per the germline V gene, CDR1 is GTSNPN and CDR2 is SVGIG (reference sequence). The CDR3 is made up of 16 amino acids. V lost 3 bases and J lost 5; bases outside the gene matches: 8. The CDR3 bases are TGTGCCTGGAGCGCGGGACTAGCGGGAGGAGGCCACGAGCAGTACTTC. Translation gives CAWSAGLAGGGHEQYF.